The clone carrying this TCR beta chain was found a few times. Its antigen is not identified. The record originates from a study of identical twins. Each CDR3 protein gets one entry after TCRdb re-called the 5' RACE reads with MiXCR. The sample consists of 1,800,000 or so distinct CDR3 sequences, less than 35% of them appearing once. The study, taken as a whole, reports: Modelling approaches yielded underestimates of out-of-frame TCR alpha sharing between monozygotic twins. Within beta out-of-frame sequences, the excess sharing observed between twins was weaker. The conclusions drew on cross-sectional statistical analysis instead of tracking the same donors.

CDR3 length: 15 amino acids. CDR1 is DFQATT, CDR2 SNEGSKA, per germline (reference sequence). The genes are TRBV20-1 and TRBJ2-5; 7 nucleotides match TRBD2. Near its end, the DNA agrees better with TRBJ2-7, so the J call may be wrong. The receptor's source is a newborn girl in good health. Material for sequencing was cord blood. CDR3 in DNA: TGCAGTGCTAGAGATCGGGCGGGAGTAGACGGCGAGCAGTACTTC. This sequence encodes CSARDRAGVDGEQYF.